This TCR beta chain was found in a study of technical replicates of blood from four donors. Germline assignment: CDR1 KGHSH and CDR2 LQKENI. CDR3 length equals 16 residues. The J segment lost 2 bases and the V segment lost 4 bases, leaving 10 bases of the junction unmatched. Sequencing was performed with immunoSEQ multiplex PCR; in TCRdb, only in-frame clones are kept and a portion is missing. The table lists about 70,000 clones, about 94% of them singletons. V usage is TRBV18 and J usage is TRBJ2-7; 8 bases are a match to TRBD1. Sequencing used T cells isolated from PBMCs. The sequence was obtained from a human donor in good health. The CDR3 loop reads CASSQRGQGRAYEQYF. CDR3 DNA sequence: TGTGCCAGCTCACAGAGAGGACAGGGAAGAGCCTACGAGCAGTACTTC.